Listed here are 8 T cell receptor beta chains from one sample, sequenced in a study of T cells in Graves' hyperthyroidism and ophthalmopathy. Amplified regions were TCR beta CDR3 sequences from RNA transcripts. First-round RT-PCR with HTBI primers amplified the TCR CDR3 region. TCRdb independently ran MiXCR on the multiplex PCR reads; one entry per CDR3 protein. The table lists about 290,000 distinct CDR3 sequences, less than 15% of them singletons. Input material: blood. These receptor sequences come from a woman younger than 45 with Graves' hyperthyroidism that later progressed to Graves' ophthalmopathy.

V is TRBV6-2 or TRBV6-3 and J is TRBJ1-1; 7 bases match TRBD1. Germline V lookup: CDR1 MNHEY, CDR2 SVGEGT. The CDR3 is 17 residues long. V lost 3 bases and J lost 4; bases outside the gene matches: 14. CDR3 amino acids: CASSYDPFSQGSTEAFF. The CDR3 coding sequence is TGTGCCAGCAGTTATGATCCCTTTTCACAGGGGAGCACTGAAGCTTTCTTT.

This sequence joins TRBV4-2 and TRBJ2-7; either TRBD1 or TRBD2 may fit D (6 bases each). Trimming left V 3 bases short and J 0 bases short, with 12 bases between. Germline loops: CDR1 LGHNA, CDR2 YNFKEQ. The CDR3 extends over 15 amino acids. The CDR3 sequence is CASSQYGGPSYEQYF. The CDR3 bases are TGTGCCAGCAGCCAGTATGGGGGGCCCTCCTACGAGCAGTACTTC.

The V and J genes are TRBV18 and TRBJ1-1; tentatively, D is TRBD1 (6 bases). Trimming left V 0 bases short and J 1 base short, with 9 bases between. The CDR3 consists of 15 residues. The V gene's germline CDR1 is KGHSH and CDR2 LQKENI. The CDR3 reads CASSPPGARNTEAFF. The CDR3 DNA is TGTGCCAGCTCACCACCGGGGGCCCGGAACACTGAAGCTTTCTTT. Looking up the rest from reference TRBV18 and TRBJ1-1 gives the full variable domain: NAGVMQNPRHLVRRRGQEARLRCSPMKGHSHVYWYRQLPEEGLKFMVYLQKENIIDESGMPKERFSAEFPKEGPSILRIQQVVRGDSAAYFCASSPPGARNTEAFFGQGTRLTVV.

This clonotype was seen repeatedly, ten times or more. The chain is built from TRBV7-9 and TRBJ2-3; the match to TRBD2 covers 13 bases. CDR1 SEHNR and CDR2 FQNEAQ come from the germline V gene (reference sequence). The V and J ends lost 2 bases and 2 bases, in that order; junction bases with no gene match: 1. The CDR3 sequence is 16 residues long. The CDR3 reads CASSLTSGRATDTQYF. In DNA form, the CDR3 reads TGTGCCAGCAGCTTAACTAGCGGGAGGGCCACAGATACGCAGTATTTT.

Many counts were recorded for this clonotype. The chain is built from TRBV29-1 and TRBJ1-4, with 9 positions matching TRBD1. The junction had 8 bases not matched to a gene; V was cut back by 7 bases and J by 8 bases. The germline gives CDR1 SQVTM, CDR2 ANQGSEA. There are 13 residues in the CDR3. CDR3 nucleotides: TGCAGCGCTCTCGGGACAGGGCGAGAAAAACTGTTTTTT. As protein: CSALGTGREKLFF.

The sample holds many counts of this clonotype. The J gene is TRBJ2-3, the V gene TRBV20-1; D may be TRBD1 or TRBD2 (5 bases each). The length of the CDR3 is 13 residues. V lost 6 bases and J lost 5, with 15 bases in between. In germline, CDR1 is DFQATT, CDR2 SNEGSKA (reference sequence). In nucleotides, the CDR3 is TGCAGTGCCCGGGACGGCCAGGGAGATACGCAGTATTTT. It yields the protein CSARDGQGDTQYF.

This clonotype was picked up many times. The junction differs from germline at one of its ends, possibly a read error. The chain links TRBV7-7 to TRBJ2-1, with TRBD1 as a possible D gene (6 bases). The length of the CDR3 is 13 residues. CDR1 and CDR2 (germline): SSHAT, FNYEAQ (reference sequence). CDR3 bases: TGTGCTAGCAGCCCCTGGGGGCTGGATGAGCAGTTCTTC. Translation: CASSPWGLDEQFF.

This clonotype came up many times. CDR3 sequence reads: CAWSVGGEAFF. CDR3 coding DNA: TGTGCCTGGAGTGTAGGGGGTGAAGCTTTCTTT. This rearrangement joins TRBV30 to TRBJ1-1; D might be TRBD1 (6 bases). Trimming removed 0 bases from V and 7 bases from J, with 6 bases in between. Per the germline V gene, CDR1 is GTSNPN and CDR2 is SVGIG (reference sequence). The CDR3 is 11 amino acids. The full variable domain, its missing parts supplied by reference TRBV30 and TRBJ1-1, is SQTIHQWPATLVQPVGSPLSLECTVEGTSNPNLYWYRQAAGRGLQLLFYSVGIGQISSEVPQNLSASRPQDRQFILSSKKLLLSDSGFYLCAWSVGGEAFFGQGTRLTVV.